The clone carrying this T cell receptor (beta chain) has a single count. The length of the CDR3 is 16 residues. J was trimmed by 3 bases and V by 7 bases; bases with no gene match: 10. Germline CDR1 MNHEY, CDR2 SMNVEV (reference sequence). The record originates from a study of blood T cell repertoires in COVID-19. Background on the study: Researchers got acute and convalescent COVID-19 samples from the United States, Italy and Spain. Sources were T cells, B-cell-depleted T cells, or PBMCs; the material itself was cDNA or gDNA.

Authors' processing steps: Amplification of reference gene primers was used by the study to estimate nucleated cell counts. Assay: immunoSEQ multiplex PCR; the TCRdb copy retains only in-frame clones and omits some. V and J calls and clone size follow that table, whereas D and trimming were derived from the DNA. The sample lists roughly 250,000 clones, roughly 90% occurring once. Enrolment of Seattle patients took place during active infection, and they were followed longitudinally. Material for sequencing was peripheral blood. The chain has TRBV27 and TRBJ2-2; 8 bases are a match to TRBD2. The TCR originated in a young woman with COVID-19, enrolled during active disease. The CDR3 nucleotides read TGTGCCAGCACCGTTACAGCGGGGGCTTACACCGGGGAGCTGTTTTTT. This gives the protein CASTVTAGAYTGELFF.